This TCR beta chain was captured in a study of control samples from healthy donors and cancer patients. The CDR3 runs 13 residues. After removal of 8 bases from V and 5 bases from J, the junction contained 1 base not matched to a gene. Clones were read by immunoSEQ multiplex PCR, and TCRdb kept only the in-frame ones, dropping some. The repertoire holds 90,000 or so clones, with 86% as singletons. The chain links TRBV12-3 or TRBV12-4 to TRBJ2-3, with TRBD2 matching 13 bases. This TCR was sampled from a woman between 50 and 59 years old in good health. Material for sequencing was blood. CDR3 bases: TGTGCCAGCGGACTAGCGGGAGAAGATACGCAGTATTTT. Protein: CASGLAGEDTQYF.